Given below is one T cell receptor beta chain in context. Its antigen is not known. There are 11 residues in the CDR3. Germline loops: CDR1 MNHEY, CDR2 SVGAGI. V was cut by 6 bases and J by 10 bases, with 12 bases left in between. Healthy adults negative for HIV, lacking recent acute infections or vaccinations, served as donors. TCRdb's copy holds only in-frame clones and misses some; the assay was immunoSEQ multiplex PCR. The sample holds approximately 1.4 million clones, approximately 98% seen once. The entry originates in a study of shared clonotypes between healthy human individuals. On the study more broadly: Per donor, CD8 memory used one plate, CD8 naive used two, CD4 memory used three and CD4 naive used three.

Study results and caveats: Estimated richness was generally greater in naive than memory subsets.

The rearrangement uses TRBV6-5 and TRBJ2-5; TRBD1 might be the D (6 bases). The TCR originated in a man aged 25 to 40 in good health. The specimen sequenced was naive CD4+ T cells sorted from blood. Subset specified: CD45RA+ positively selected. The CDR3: CASRRSGVQYF. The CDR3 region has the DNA TGTGCCAGCAGACGCTCAGGGGTCCAGTACTTC.